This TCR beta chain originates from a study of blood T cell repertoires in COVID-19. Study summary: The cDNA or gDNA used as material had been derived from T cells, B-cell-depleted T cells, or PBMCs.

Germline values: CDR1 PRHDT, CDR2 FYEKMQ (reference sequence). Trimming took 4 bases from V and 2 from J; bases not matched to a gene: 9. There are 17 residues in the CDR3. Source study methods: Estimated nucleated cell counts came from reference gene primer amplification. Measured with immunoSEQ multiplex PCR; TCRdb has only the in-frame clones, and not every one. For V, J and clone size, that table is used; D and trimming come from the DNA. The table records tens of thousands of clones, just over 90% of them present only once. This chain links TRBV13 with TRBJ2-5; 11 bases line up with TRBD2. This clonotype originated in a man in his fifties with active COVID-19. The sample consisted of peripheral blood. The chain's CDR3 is CASSSSSGTSGQETQYF. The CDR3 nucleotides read TGTGCCAGCAGCTCTTCCTCCGGGACTAGCGGTCAAGAGACCCAGTACTTC.